The T cell receptor beta chain described here comes from a study of tumor-infiltrating lymphocytes in primary liver carcinoma. Germline CDR1 reads SQVTM; CDR2 reads ANQGSEA. Trimming shortened V by 1 base and J by 14 bases, and 20 bases separated the two germline ends. This CDR3 has 13 amino acids. Study results and caveats: Tumor-blood pairs (like tumor-adjacent pairs) overlapped less than tumor region pairs did. Detection in all five tumor regions applied to only about 7.5-24% of top clones.

In this sample, this clonotype turned up once. Its antigen remains unknown. Scientists recovered RNA and DNA together from roughly 20-30 mg of unsorted bulk tissue. A constant-region primer served to make TCR beta cDNA from roughly 500 ng total RNA. Modified slightly, ARM-PCR produced TCR beta libraries over three nested multiplex PCR rounds. Researchers ran the first two PCR rounds for roughly 10 cycles each with TRBV1-TRBV30 forward primers and a C-beta reverse primer. TCRdb redid the calling of the multiplex PCR reads with MiXCR, one entry per CDR3 protein. The sample includes roughly 78,000 distinct CDR3 sequences, over 55% of them seen just once.

This receptor was obtained from a woman in her sixties with primary liver carcinoma and hepatitis B virus infection. The rearrangement joins TRBV29-1 to TRBJ1-1; D may be TRBD1 (5 bases). The sequenced sample was liver tumor tissue from sampling region 4. Described subset: tumor region T4, right-lateral pole. The DNA of the CDR3 is TGCAGCGTTGAAGGACAGATGGGCACTGAAGTCTTCTTT. As protein: CSVEGQMGTEVFF.